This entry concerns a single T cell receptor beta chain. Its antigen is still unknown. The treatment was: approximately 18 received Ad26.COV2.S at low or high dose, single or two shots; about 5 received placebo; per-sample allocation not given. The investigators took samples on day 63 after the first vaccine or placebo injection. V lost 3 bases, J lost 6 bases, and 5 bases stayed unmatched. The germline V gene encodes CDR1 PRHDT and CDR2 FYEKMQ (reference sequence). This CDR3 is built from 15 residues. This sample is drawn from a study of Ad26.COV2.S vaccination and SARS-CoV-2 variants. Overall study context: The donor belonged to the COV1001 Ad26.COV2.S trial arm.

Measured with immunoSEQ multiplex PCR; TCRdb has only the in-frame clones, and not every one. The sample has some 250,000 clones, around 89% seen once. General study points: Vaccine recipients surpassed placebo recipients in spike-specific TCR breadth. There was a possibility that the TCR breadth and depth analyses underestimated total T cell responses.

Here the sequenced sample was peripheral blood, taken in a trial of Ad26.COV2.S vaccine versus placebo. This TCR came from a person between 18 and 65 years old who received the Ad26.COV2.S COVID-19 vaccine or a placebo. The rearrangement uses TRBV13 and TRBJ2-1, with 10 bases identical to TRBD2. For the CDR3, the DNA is TGTGCCAGCAGCTTCCCGGGACTAGCGAGCAATGAGCAGTTCTTC. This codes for CASSFPGLASNEQFF.